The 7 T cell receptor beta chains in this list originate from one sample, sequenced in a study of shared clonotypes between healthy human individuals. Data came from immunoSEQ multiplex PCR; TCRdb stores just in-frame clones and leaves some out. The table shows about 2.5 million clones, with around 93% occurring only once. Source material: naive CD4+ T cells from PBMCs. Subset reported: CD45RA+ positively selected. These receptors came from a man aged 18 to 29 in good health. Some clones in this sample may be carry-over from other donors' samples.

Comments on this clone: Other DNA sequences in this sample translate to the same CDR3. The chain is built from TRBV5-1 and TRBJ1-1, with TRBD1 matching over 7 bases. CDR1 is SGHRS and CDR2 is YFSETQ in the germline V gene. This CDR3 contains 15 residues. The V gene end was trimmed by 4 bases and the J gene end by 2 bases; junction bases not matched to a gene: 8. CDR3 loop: CASSLTGVVNTEAFF. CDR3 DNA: TGCGCCAGCAGCCTAACAGGGGTCGTAAACACTGAAGCTTTCTTT.

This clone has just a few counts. The CDR3: CASSDSLYYGYTF. The CDR3 DNA reads TGTGCCAGCAGTGACAGTCTCTACTATGGCTACACCTTC. The chain uses TRBV2 and TRBJ1-2; D not certain. The CDR3 consists of 13 residues. In germline, CDR1 is SNHLY, CDR2 FYNNEI. Trimming took 3 bases from V and 3 from J, leaving 8 bases between them.

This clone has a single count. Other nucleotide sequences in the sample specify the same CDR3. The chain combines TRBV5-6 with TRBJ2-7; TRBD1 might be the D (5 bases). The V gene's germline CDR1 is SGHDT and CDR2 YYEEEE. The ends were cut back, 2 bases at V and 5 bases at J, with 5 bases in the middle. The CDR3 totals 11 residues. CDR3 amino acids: CASSLGDEQYF. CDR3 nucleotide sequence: TGTGCCAGCAGCTTAGGGGACGAGCAGTACTTC.

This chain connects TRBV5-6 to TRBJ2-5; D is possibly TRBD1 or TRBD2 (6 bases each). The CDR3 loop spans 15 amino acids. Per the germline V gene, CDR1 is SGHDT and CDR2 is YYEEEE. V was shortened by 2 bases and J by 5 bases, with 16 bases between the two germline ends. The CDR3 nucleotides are TGTGCCAGCAGCTTCTCTTGGGGGCTAGCGGAGACCCAGTACTTC. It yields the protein CASSFSWGLAETQYF.

The CDR3 region has the DNA TGCGCCAGCAGCGGGCTTCCAGGGGCGACGAACACTGAAGCTTTCTTT. Translating gives CASSGLPGATNTEAFF. The gene calls are TRBV5-1 and TRBJ1-1, with D possibly matching TRBD1 (6 bases). Germline values: CDR1 SGHRS, CDR2 YFSETQ. V was clipped by 4 bases and J by 1 base, with 17 bases between them. The CDR3 sequence is 16 residues long.

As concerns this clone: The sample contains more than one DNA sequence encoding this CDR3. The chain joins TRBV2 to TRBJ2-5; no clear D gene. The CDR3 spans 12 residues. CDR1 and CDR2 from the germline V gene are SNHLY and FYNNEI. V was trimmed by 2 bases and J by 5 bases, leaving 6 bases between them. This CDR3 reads CASSELVETQYF. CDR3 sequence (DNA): TGTGCCAGCAGTGAACTGGTGGAGACCCAGTACTTC.

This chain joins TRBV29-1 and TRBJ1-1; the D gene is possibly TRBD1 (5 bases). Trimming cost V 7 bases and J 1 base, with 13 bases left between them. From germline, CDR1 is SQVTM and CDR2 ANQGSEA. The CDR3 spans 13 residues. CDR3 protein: CSAAGHTNTEAFF. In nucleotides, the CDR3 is TGCAGCGCTGCAGGACACACGAACACTGAAGCTTTCTTT.